This TCR beta chain was profiled in a study of radiation and T cells in renal cell carcinoma (TCRdb year 2020). About the study as a whole: TCR beta sequencing covered around 50 samples in total, comprising around 25 tumors and roughly 27 peripheral blood samples. In the approximately 57 samples combined, 4,016,671 unique CDR3 nucleotide sequences were found, encoding some 2,500,000 unique CDR3 amino acid sequences. On the study overall, not on this receptor specifically: A greater number of dominant CDR3 motifs was detected in irradiated tumors than in control tumors, and a larger share of the repertoire was occupied by these motifs in irradiated tumors than in control tumors. The single-armed trial design could not address effects of radiation dose or scheduling on the TCR repertoire. TCR clonality was higher in irradiated tumors than in controls, as the top 100 clonotypes made up an average of around 54% of the repertoire in irradiated tumors compared with 43% in nephrectomy-only tumors. Intratumoral heterogeneity went uncaptured because the only tumor material available was small regions of 0.95 to 1 g.

About this clone: The target of this receptor is not known. Per-base qualities were not stored, and no clone one base away is much larger.

The label giving this sample's time point can be read as: tumor resected at nephrectomy. The treatment or condition label here, explained by the study, means: treatment-naive control, cytoreductive nephrectomy. For controls, tumors were taken from treatment-naive renal cell carcinoma patients who had cytoreductive nephrectomy with no radiation beforehand. All patients had renal cell carcinoma with clear cell pathology. Control tumors used for TCR sequencing were obtained from a few females and roughly twelve males (median age roughly 57 years, range roughly 40 to 90) and were resected from about 2010 to 2014. Tumor processing involved mechanical dissociation, digestion with collagenase/hyaluronidase at 37 degrees C, handling in gentleMACS C tubes, and storage in liquid nitrogen. The QIAamp DNA Blood Mini Kit (Qiagen) was used to prepare genomic DNA for TCR sequencing. Only samples passing all quality control checks were included in the analyses.

CDR1 and CDR2 (MNHEY, SMNVEV) derive from the germline V gene (reference sequence). Measured from the cysteine to the phenylalanine, the CDR3 is 15 residues long. Solely the CDR3 DNA is kept, with 45 bases framed from the first base. V loses 5 bases, J loses 4 bases, and the germline ends lie 17 bases apart. TCR beta libraries were generated from genomic DNA with the immunoSEQ kit, following the manufacturer's recommendations. For library preparation, a first multiplex PCR was performed with proprietary primers, followed by a second PCR in which unique barcodes were added, and bead cleanups were performed after each round. Each sample batch included a kit-provided positive control reaction and a negative control reaction. The final libraries were assessed on an Agilent 4200 TapeStation D1000 ScreenTape, pooled by volume, and quantified by qPCR. An Illumina NextSeq500 fitted with a MidOutput 150-cycle cartridge performed the sequencing, running 156 Read1 cycles and 15 Index1 cycles with the kit's custom primers. The pooled library was loaded at 1.0 pM, with a roughly 22% PhiX control spiked in. The authors' pipeline ran thus. Vendor-processed data were analyzed in R, and a clonotype was defined as all T cells sharing the same CDR3 nucleotide sequence. In the clone abundance analyses, frequencies in each sample were normalized to that sample's 10,000 most abundant clones. Before analysis, public T cell clones were removed, and these numbered fewer than six per sample on average. ImmunoMap was used for dominant motif analysis with the PAM10 matrix, a gap penalty of 30, and a homology threshold of 0.3, and any motif reaching a cumulative frequency of at least 0.01 was considered dominant. Not all clones reach the TCRdb copy of this immuneACCESS table, which keeps in-frame sequences only. Checked studies attribute under half of the gap to unresolved V genes and leave the rest unexplained. V and J calls and clone size are as listed in that table; D and trimming were resolved from the DNA. A total of about 7,900 clones appear in this sample, roughly 61% of them only once. The ten most abundant clones make up approximately 40% of the sample.

The V gene is TRBV27 and the J gene is TRBJ1-2; matching of 6 bases hints at TRBD1 as the D gene. Here the sequenced sample was tumor tissue, taken from a patient whose treatment was nephrectomy without radiotherapy. This sequence was found in a woman aged 65 to 85 with renal cell carcinoma. The CDR3: CASSPQGQPRYGYTF. Read as DNA, the sequence is TGTGCCAGCAGTCCCCAAGGACAGCCTCGCTATGGCTACACCTTC.